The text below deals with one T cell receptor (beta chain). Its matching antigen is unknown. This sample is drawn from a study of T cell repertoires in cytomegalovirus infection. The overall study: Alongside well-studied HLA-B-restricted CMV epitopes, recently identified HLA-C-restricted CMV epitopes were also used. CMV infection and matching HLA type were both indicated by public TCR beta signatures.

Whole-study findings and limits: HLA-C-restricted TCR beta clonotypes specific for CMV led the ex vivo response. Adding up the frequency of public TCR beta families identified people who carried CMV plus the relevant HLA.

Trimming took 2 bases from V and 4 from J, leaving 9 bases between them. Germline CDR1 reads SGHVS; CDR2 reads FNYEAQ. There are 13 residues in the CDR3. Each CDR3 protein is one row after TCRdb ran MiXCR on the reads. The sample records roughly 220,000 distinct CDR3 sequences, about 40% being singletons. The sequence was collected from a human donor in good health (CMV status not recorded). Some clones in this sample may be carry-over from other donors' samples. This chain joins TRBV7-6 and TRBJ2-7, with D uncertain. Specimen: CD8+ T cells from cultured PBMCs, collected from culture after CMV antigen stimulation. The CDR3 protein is CASSLPLGYEQYF. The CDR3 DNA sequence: TGTGCCAGCAGCTTACCGCTAGGGTACGAGCAGTACTTC. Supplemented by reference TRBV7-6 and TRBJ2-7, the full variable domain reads GAGVSQSPRYKVTKRGQDVALRCDPISGHVSLYWYRQALGQGPEFLTYFNYEAQQDKSGLPNDRFSAERPEGSISTLTIQRTEQRDSAMYRCASSLPLGYEQYFGPGTRLTVT.